The subject of this entry is one TCR beta chain. The target of this receptor is not known. Base qualities are not provided; no much larger clone lies one nucleotide away. The library was built by means of the immunoSEQ multiplex PCR assay. A mixture of 60 forward primers for TCR Vbeta segments and 13 reverse primers for TCR Jbeta segments was used in the multiplex PCR. The CDR3 region of rearranged TCR beta genes was amplified from genomic DNA with a multiplex PCR assay. On the Illumina HiSeq System, the amplified TCR beta libraries were sequenced as 87-base-pair reads. Processing in the source paper ran as follows. In a later analysis, 77 million or so unique TCR beta chains were counted across the roughly 670 repertoires, and some 10 million of these chains were shared by at least two donors. A nearest-neighbor algorithm error-corrected the raw reads and collapsed the reads into unique sequences, merging closely related sequences to remove PCR and sequencing errors. Alignment of CDR3 sequences to IMGT reference sequences was used to assign V, D and J gene segments. Each retained sequence needed at least a six-nucleotide match to both a V gene segment and a J gene segment. A rearrangement was called productive if the CDR3 had no stop codons and remained in frame with V and J, and every other rearrangement was called non-productive. Following IMGT convention, CDR3 was defined as the stretch from the second conserved V-encoded cysteine up to the conserved J-encoded phenylalanine. The earlier analysis of a few hundred of the donors excluded any sequence lacking an unambiguous match to a single V gene segment. In an earlier analysis of approximately 610 of the donors, V segments were called functional above 56.7% productive rearrangements and were called segregating when the between-donor standard deviation exceeded 5%. To diagnose cytomegalovirus status from the catalog of TCR beta chain sequences, a statistical classification framework was built. In a later analysis, TCR nucleotide sequences were compared against IMGT/GENE-DB human TR gene sequences so that V and J genes could be assigned. A later analysis assigned CDR3 sequences and most-parsimonious VDJ recombination scenarios with the TCRdist pipeline. In a later analysis, each TCR beta chain was defined by its CDR3 amino acid sequence together with its V-gene family, and reads lacking a unique V-gene family were excluded. A later analysis removed roughly 590 highly shared, low-generation-probability nucleotide sequences to deal with suspected cross-contamination and a sequencing artifact. For each public chain, a later analysis derived a clonal expansion index from normalized ranks of inferred template counts within each repertoire. A later analysis computed generation probabilities with a VDJ recombination model fitted to out-of-frame rearrangements, and checked the results against IGoR. A later analysis scored TCR-TCR, TCR-HLA and TCR-CMV co-occurrence with hypergeometric tests, applying a repertoire-size bias correction to TCR pairs. False discovery rates were estimated in a later analysis by permuting HLA or CMV assignments 20 times. In a later analysis, co-occurring TCRs were grouped using DBSCAN, with TCRdist sequence similarity added in when clustering inside HLA-allele-positive subsets. Repertoires with fewer than 30,000 or more than 120,000 public chains, plus five repertoires with anomalous nucleotide sharing, were excluded from co-occurrence clustering. TCRdb obtained this table from immuneACCESS and retained in-frame rearrangements with V and J assigned. These tables miss some clones; where compared with another copy, unresolved V genes account for less than half of the shortfall, and the remainder is unexplained. The DNA gave D and trimming, while V, J and clone size come from that table. Within this sample are 170,000 or so clones, with over 80% of them counted one time only. Around 6.9% of the sample rests with the top ten.

The cohort comprised around 690 healthy bone marrow donors. Cohort members were all nominally healthy when sampled, although unrecorded immune exposures were likely present. The donor was CMV seropositive and was included in the group of some 290 seropositive cohort members. Each donor provided a peripheral blood sample, and peripheral blood mononuclear cells were used for TCR beta sequencing. The Qiagen DNeasy Blood Extraction Kit was used to extract genomic DNA from the blood cell samples. These data come from a study of cytomegalovirus exposure and HLA in healthy donors (dated by TCRdb to 2015 to 2018). Context from the whole study: An earlier analysis of approximately 590 of the donors reported roughly 270 Gb of sequence data and some 120 million unique TCR beta sequences from roughly 200 million T cells. A later genetic analysis used genome-wide SNP genotypes for about three fifths of the 666 donors, treating that subset as a discovery cohort. Because of strong linkage in the cohort, roughly five DR-DQ haplotypes were treated as single units for association and clustering. High-throughput TCR immunosequencing, statistical association of individual TCRs with disease status, and machine learning were combined to predict cytomegalovirus infection status. Of the roughly 400 genotyped donors, about 80% fell in the genetic ancestry cluster associated with self-reported Caucasian donors. The number of donors typed differed by locus, with about 629-630 for A, B, C, DRB1 and DQB1, 522 for DQA1, 600 to 610 for DPA1, and approximately 470 for DPB1. Along with the roughly 700-subject first cohort, a separate validation cohort of some 130 different subjects was used. The study aimed to test whether cataloging public T cell receptors could reveal signatures of past pathogen exposure. The later analysis used no new phenotypic data to find candidate immune exposures, relying instead on TCR beta sequences and their occurrence across donors. HLA typing covered class I and class II loci at four-digit resolution. Among 350 to 400 genotyped donors of the cohort, an average of about 240,000 unique TCR beta nucleotide sequences were sequenced per donor, roughly 20% of them non-productive. To decide whether each TCR beta V gene segment behaved as functional or pseudogenic, an earlier analysis of fewer than 750 of the donors relied on high-throughput TCR beta sequencing. A later analysis re-analyzed previously published TCR beta repertoires from 666 donors and added high-resolution HLA genotyping to study TCR occurrence patterns. Donor age, sex, ethnicity and CMV serostatus were compiled alongside the repertoire data. An early release that covered some 630 HLA-typed donors contained approximately 320 gigabases of sequencing data and tens of millions of unique TCR sequences. The T cell repertoires of 666 subjects were profiled by immunosequencing and related to cytomegalovirus serostatus. Every repertoire in the discovery cohort had been generated on one and the same sequencing platform. What the research found in general, with its limitations: Most TCR sequences were observed very rarely across donors, whereas some public TCRs were present in many individuals. The 87-base-pair reads could not distinguish some IMGT-functional V segments, including TRBV6-2 and TRBV6-3, so those segments were excluded. Several of the top co-occurrence clusters appeared to be linked to parvovirus B19, influenza, CMV and Epstein-Barr virus, according to a later analysis. Broadly in line with IMGT annotations, most TCR beta V segments showed up in productive rearrangements about 87% or about 30% of the time in an earlier analysis of approximately 600 of the donors. The earlier analysis of approximately 590 of the donors excluded about 16 rarely observed V segments, including chromosome 9 orphons, because counts were too low. A later analysis associated 16,951 TCR beta sequences with specific HLA alleles at a false discovery rate of 0.05. Compared with equally common non-associated chains, HLA-associated TCR beta chains in a later analysis were more clonally expanded and had lower generation probabilities. A further reported finding was that TCR beta sequences accurately predicted the HLA-A and HLA-B alleles for most subjects in the first cohort. Linkage disequilibrium might explain the correlated functional status among segregating V segments, but an unknown experimental factor could not be ruled out. A total of 150 to 200 TCR beta chains were listed by the study as associated with cytomegalovirus. In a later analysis, most CMV-associated TCR beta chains were found to appear HLA-restricted, with HLA associations seemingly driven largely by CMV exposure. This cohort had only TCR beta chains sequenced, and the lack of alpha or paired-chain data limited which features could be detected. In vitro tests confirmed that a few of the cytomegalovirus-associated TCR beta chains recognize cytomegalovirus antigens. In a later genetic analysis, fewer N-insertions in productive TCRs were reported among donors in an Asian-associated ancestry cluster than the roughly 700-donor mean. An association between a missense DCLRE1C variant and V-gene and J-gene trimming of TCR beta chains was found in a later genetic analysis and replicated in an independent cohort. According to the authors, the approach could potentially be generalized to other disease states and immunological phenotypes. A cluster of highly shared sequence variants was judged likely to represent a technical artifact of the sequencing pipeline. CMV serostatus was the only immune exposure information available for the cohort. Roughly uniform sequencing depth across donors was assumed in presence/absence analyses, although this assumption may not hold. Because some donors lacked HLA typing at each locus, the association tests relied only on the typed subset. Strong co-occurrence of HLA alleles, especially DR and DQ, made assigning TCR associations to individual alleles difficult. The classifier was reported to diagnose cytomegalovirus status with high specificity and sensitivity in both the original cohort and the validation cohort. In a later analysis, TCR association rates were found to vary across HLA loci, with the most associated TCRs seen for DRB1 alleles and the fewest for HLA-C alleles.

The CDR3 has 14 amino acids, counting the end cysteine and phenylalanine. Of all the DNA, just the CDR3 is kept, 42 bases in frame from base 1. CDR1 and CDR2 (KGHSH, LQKENI) derive from the germline V gene. Germline trimming: 3 bases from V, 2 bases from J; junction bases outside gene matches: 4. The chain is made from TRBV18 and TRBJ2-7, with 7 central nucleotides matching TRBD2. This clonotype originated in a male donor in good health and CMV-seropositive. Sequenced input: PBMCs. The DNA reads TGTGCCAGCTCACCCGTAGCGGGCCCCTACGAGCAGTACTTC. It translates to CASSPVAGPYEQYF.